A selection of T cell receptor beta chains follows, all from one sample in a study of CD8 T cells in ankylosing spondylitis. TCRdb processed the 5' RACE reads anew with MiXCR; each CDR3 protein has one entry. The table has fewer than 250,000 distinct CDR3 sequences, 8% to 11% seen once. Material for sequencing was blood, either unsorted or a sorted T cell fraction (not recorded which). The receptors come from a male donor with ankylosing spondylitis or in good health (not recorded which). Each CDR3 is given with its conserved first and last residue. The order of the fields is clone size, J gene, D gene, V gene, CDR3 protein, CDR3 DNA. The D gene is left open where the match is weak. The size field is filled for only some rows; it gives once, few, many or a size class.

>NA|TRBJ1-2|NA|TRBV28
CASSNEKGGGYTF
TGTGCCAGCAGTAACGAAAAAGGGGGTGGCTACACCTTC
>few|TRBJ1-1|NA|TRBV29-1
CSVEIAGGTEAFF
TGCAGCGTTGAAATCGCGGGGGGCACTGAAGCTTTCTTT
>many|TRBJ2-3|NA|TRBV7-9
CASSAIGDTQYF
TGTGCCAGCAGCGCTATCGGGGATACGCAGTATTTT
>many|TRBJ2-5|NA|TRBV6-5
CASGVHQETQYF
TGTGCCAGCGGTGTACACCAAGAGACCCAGTACTTC
>many|TRBJ1-1|NA|TRBV9
CASSGLGRSEAFF
TGTGCCAGCAGCGGACTTGGACGGTCTGAAGCTTTCTTT
>NA|TRBJ2-7|NA|TRBV6-2/TRBV6-3
CASSYPDGYEQYF
TGTGCCAGCAGTTACCCGGACGGGTACGAGCAGTACTTC
>many|TRBJ2-7|NA|TRBV5-1
CASSLVRDEQYF
TGCGCCAGCAGCTTGGTGAGGGACGAGCAGTACTTC
>many|TRBJ2-7|TRBD1|TRBV7-2
CASSEQTGATYEQYF
TGTGCCAGCAGCGAACAGACAGGGGCTACCTACGAGCAGTACTTC
>many|TRBJ2-5|TRBD2|TRBV20-1
CSAPDLAGAMGPEEETQYF
TGCAGTGCCCCCGACCTAGCGGGGGCTATGGGTCCTGAAGAAGAGACCCAGTACTTC
>many|TRBJ1-1|NA|TRBV18
CASSPFSDTEAFF
TGTGCCAGCTCACCTTTTAGCGACACTGAAGCTTTCTTT
>many|TRBJ2-2|NA|TRBV12-3/TRBV12-4
CASSFSGTTNTGELFF
TGTGCCAGCAGTTTCTCGGGGACCACGAACACCGGGGAGCTGTTTTTT
>NA|TRBJ1-3|NA|TRBV6-2/TRBV6-3
CASSPGGQNAHPGNTIYF
TGTGCCAGCAGTCCCGGAGGTCAGAACGCGCACCCTGGAAACACCATATATTTT
>many|TRBJ2-2|TRBD2|TRBV6-1
CASSHLAGGLTGELFF
TGTGCCAGCAGCCATCTAGCGGGGGGGCTCACCGGGGAGCTGTTTTTT
>many|TRBJ1-1|NA|TRBV12-3/TRBV12-4
CASSWGGMNTEAFF
TGTGCCAGCAGTTGGGGGGGCATGAACACTGAAGCTTTCTTT
>NA|TRBJ1-2|NA|TRBV7-2
CASSFSRANYGYTF
TGTGCCAGCAGCTTTTCGAGAGCTAACTATGGCTACACCTTC
>many|TRBJ1-1|NA|TRBV5-1
CASSLSQTGANTEAFF
TGCGCCAGCAGCTTGTCCCAGACGGGAGCGAACACTGAAGCTTTCTTT
>many|TRBJ1-1|NA|TRBV5-1
CASSLEGGDAFF
TGCGCCAGCAGCTTGGAGGGAGGGGACGCTTTCTTT
>few|TRBJ2-1|NA|TRBV14
CASSQDISSYNEQFF
TGTGCCAGCAGCCAAGATATAAGCAGCTACAATGAGCAGTTCTTC
>few|TRBJ2-1|NA|TRBV20-1
CSANPVAGQGNEQFF
TGCAGTGCAAATCCGGTTGCTGGGCAGGGCAATGAGCAGTTCTTC
>NA|TRBJ2-3|NA|TRBV20-1
CSARYGTDTQYF
TGCAGTGCTAGGTACGGAACAGATACGCAGTATTTT
>NA|TRBJ2-3|TRBD2|TRBV7-6
CASSPTSGASDTQYF
TGTGCCAGCAGCCCGACTAGCGGGGCTTCAGATACGCAGTATTTT
>many|TRBJ1-1|TRBD1|TRBV5-1
CASSRGQGNTEAFF
TGCGCCAGCAGCAGGGGACAGGGAAACACTGAAGCTTTCTTT
>few|TRBJ2-1|NA|TRBV10-3
CASRPGGSYNEQFF
TGTGCCAGCAGACCAGGGGGGTCCTACAATGAGCAGTTCTTC
>many|TRBJ2-1|TRBD2|TRBV7-2
CASSTGTSSSYNEQFF
TGTGCCAGCAGCACCGGGACTAGCTCTTCCTACAATGAGCAGTTCTTC
>NA|TRBJ2-1|NA|TRBV7-2
CASSPEGGGSSEQFF
TGTGCCAGCAGCCCCGAAGGGGGGGGATCAAGTGAGCAGTTCTTC
>few|TRBJ1-4|NA|TRBV5-1
CASRSQLSAANEKLFF
TGCGCCAGCAGATCGCAGCTCTCGGCGGCTAATGAAAAACTGTTTTTT
>NA|TRBJ1-6|NA|TRBV5-1
CASSLESVLGDSPLHF
TGCGCCAGCAGCTTGGAATCGGTCCTCGGGGACTCACCCCTCCACTTT
>many|TRBJ1-2|TRBD1|TRBV7-9
CASVGQGAIGYTF
TGTGCCAGCGTGGGACAGGGGGCTATTGGCTACACCTTC
>many|TRBJ2-1|NA|TRBV24-1
CATSEAGIQSNEQFF
TGTGCCACCAGTGAGGCAGGGATCCAAAGCAATGAGCAGTTCTTC
>many|TRBJ1-4|TRBD1|TRBV5-1
CASSLEGAPNEKLFF
TGCGCCAGCAGCTTGGAGGGGGCTCCTAATGAAAAACTGTTTTTT
>few|TRBJ2-3|NA|TRBV7-3
CASSFQTGTDTQYF
TGTGCCAGCAGCTTCCAGACTGGCACAGATACGCAGTATTTT
>few|TRBJ2-2|NA|TRBV28
CAIQSWGTTGELFF
TGTGCCATCCAATCGTGGGGTACCACCGGGGAGCTGTTTTTT
>few|TRBJ1-4|NA|TRBV9
CASSVEGYNEKLFF
TGTGCCAGCAGCGTGGAGGGGTATAATGAAAAACTGTTTTTT
>many|TRBJ1-1|TRBD1|TRBV20-1
CSAGLQGTEAFF
TGCAGTGCTGGACTACAGGGGACTGAAGCTTTCTTT